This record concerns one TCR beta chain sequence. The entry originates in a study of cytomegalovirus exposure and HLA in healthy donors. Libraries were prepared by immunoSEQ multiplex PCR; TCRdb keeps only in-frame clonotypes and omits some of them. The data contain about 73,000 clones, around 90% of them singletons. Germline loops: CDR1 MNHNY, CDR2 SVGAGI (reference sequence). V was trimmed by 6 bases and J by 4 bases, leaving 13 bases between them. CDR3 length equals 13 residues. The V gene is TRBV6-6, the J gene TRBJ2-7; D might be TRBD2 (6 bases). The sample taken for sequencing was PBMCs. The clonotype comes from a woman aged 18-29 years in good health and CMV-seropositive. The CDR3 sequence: CASSYGSGYEQYF. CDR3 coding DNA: TGTGCCAGCAGCTACGGGAGCGGGTACGAGCAGTACTTC.